The source of this TCR beta chain is a study of T cells after yellow fever vaccination. Trimming removed 9 bases at V and 0 bases at J, with 8 bases between. CDR3 size: 13 residues. CDR1 and CDR2 from the germline V gene are KGHDR and SFDVKD. Notes on the study in general: The CD4 compartment and the CD8 compartment contained a small share of clonotypes in common. On re-exposure, the response was weaker but peaked faster, at day 5 versus 15. Subsequent to the booster, the majority of primary-vaccination clones reappeared (96% CD4, more than 70% CD8).

This clonotype was recorded many times. Antigen: not known. As TCR cDNA was made by 5'RACE template switching, a universal primer site and UMIs were added. In TCRdb, the 5' RACE reads were re-called with MiXCR into one record per CDR3 protein. Found here are 60,000 or so distinct CDR3 sequences, around 6.9% of them singletons; the top ten hold 40%. The receptor comes from a man younger than 35 who received the YFV17D yellow fever vaccine. The J gene is TRBJ1-5, the V gene TRBV24-1; D ambiguous. This specimen was CD8+ T cells sorted from PBMCs, taken on the day of the first yellow fever vaccination. This chain's CDR3 is CATSASSNQPQHF. CDR3 sequence (DNA): TGTGCCACCTCCGCCAGTAGCAATCAGCCCCAGCATTTT.